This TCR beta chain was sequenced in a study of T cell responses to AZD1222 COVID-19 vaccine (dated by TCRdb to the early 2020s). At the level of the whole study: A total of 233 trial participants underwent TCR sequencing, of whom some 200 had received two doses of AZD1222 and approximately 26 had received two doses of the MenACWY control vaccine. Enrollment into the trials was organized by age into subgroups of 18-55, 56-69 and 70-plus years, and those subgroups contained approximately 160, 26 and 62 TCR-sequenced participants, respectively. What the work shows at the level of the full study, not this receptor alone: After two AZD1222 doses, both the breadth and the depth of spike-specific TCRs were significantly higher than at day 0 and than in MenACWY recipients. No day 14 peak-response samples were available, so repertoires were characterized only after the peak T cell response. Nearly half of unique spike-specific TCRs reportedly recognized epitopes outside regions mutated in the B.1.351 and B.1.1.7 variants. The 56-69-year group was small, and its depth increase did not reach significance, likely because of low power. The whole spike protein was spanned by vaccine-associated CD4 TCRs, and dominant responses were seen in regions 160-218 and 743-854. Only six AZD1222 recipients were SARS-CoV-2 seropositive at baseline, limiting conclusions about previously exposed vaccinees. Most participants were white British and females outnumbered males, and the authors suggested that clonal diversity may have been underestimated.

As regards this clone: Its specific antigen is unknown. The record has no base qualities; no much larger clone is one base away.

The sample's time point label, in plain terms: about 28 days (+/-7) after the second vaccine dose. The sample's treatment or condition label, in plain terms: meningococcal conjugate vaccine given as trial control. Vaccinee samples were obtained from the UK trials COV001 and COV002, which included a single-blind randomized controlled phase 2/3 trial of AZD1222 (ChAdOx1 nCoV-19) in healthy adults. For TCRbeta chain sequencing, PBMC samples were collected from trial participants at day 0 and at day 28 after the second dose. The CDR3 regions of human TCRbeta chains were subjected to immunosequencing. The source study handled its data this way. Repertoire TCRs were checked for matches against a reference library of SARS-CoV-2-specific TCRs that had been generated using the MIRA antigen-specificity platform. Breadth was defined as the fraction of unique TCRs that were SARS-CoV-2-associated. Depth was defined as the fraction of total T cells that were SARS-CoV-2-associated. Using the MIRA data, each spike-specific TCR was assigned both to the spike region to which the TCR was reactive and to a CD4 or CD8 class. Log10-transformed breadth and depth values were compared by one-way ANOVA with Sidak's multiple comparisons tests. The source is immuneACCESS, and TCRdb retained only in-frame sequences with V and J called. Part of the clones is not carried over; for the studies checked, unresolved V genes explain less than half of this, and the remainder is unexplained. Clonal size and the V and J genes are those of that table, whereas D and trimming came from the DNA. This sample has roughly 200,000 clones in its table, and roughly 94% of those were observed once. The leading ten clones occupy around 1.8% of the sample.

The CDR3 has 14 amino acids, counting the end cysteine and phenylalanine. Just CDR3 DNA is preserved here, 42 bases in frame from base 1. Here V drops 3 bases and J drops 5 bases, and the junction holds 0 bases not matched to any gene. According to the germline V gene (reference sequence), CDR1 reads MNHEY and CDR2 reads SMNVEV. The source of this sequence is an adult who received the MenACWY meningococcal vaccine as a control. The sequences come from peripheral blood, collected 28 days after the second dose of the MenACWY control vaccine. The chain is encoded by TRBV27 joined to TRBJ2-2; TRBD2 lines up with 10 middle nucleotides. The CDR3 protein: CASSFSGGTGELFF. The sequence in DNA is TGTGCCAGCAGTTTTAGCGGGGGGACCGGGGAGCTGTTTTTT.